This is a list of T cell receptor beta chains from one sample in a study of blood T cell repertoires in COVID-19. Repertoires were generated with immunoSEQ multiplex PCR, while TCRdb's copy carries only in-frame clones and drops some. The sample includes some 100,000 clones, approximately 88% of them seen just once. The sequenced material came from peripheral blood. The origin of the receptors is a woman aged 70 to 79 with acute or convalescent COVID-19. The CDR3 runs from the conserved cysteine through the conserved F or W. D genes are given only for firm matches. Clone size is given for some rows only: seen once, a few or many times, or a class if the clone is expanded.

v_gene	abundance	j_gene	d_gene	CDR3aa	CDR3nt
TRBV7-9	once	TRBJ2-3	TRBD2	CASSNLIVSGSTDTQYF	TGTGCCAGCAGCAACCTGATTGTTAGCGGGAGCACAGATACGCAGTATTTT
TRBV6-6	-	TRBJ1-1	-	CAGGTANTEAFF	TGTGCGGGAGGGACTGCGAACACTGAAGCTTTCTTT
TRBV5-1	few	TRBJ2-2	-	CASSLQVSNTGELFF	TGCGCCAGCAGCTTGCAGGTTTCGAACACCGGGGAGCTGTTTTTT
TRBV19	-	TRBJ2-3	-	CASSIGRVKTDTQYF	TGTGCCAGTAGTATCGGCAGGGTCAAAACAGATACGCAGTATTTT
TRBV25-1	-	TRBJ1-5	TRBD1	CASRGGGNQPQHF	TGTGCCAGCAGAGGGGGCGGCAATCAGCCCCAGCATTTT
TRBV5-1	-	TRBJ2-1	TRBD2	CASSSLAGVSREQFF	TGCGCCAGCAGCTCACTAGCGGGAGTTTCGAGGGAGCAGTTCTTC
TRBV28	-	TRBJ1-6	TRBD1	CASSLVIKLSGTGNSPLHF	TGTGCCAGCAGTTTAGTTATTAAATTGTCGGGGACAGGGAATTCACCCCTCCACTTT
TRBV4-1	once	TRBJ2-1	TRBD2	CASSQHLLAGISYNEQFF	TGCGCCAGCAGCCAACATCTTCTAGCGGGGATCTCCTACAATGAGCAGTTCTTC
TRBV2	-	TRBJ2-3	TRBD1	CASSLRTGPTDTQYF	TGTGCCAGCAGTCTAAGGACAGGCCCCACAGATACGCAGTATTTT
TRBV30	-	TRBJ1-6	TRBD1	CAWGGQGNSPLHF	TGTGCCTGGGGGGGACAGGGAAATTCACCCCTCCACTTT
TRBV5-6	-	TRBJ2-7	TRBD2	CASSSGGASGSLHEQYF	TGTGCCAGCAGCTCTGGAGGGGCTAGCGGGAGTCTCCACGAGCAGTACTTC
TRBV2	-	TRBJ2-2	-	CASSVEGARTGELFF	TGTGCCAGCAGTGTGGAGGGGGCTCGCACCGGGGAGCTGTTTTTT
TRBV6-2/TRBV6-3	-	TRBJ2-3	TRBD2	CASRHWGRADTQYF	TGTGCCAGCCGTCACTGGGGGAGGGCCGATACGCAGTATTTT
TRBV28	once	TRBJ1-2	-	CASFPGWGRSNYGYTF	TGTGCCAGCTTCCCCGGATGGGGCAGATCTAACTATGGCTACACCTTC
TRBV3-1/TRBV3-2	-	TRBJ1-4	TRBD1	CASSQGVLTGGSEKLFF	TGTGCCAGCAGCCAAGGGGTCCTGACAGGGGGCTCAGAAAAACTGTTTTTT
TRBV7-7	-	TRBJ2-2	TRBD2	CAVSGANTGELFF	TGTGCCGTTAGCGGGGCCAACACCGGGGAGCTGTTTTTT
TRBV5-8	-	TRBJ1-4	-	CASTPGSRDGEKLFF	TGTGCCAGCACCCCCGGGAGCAGGGACGGTGAGAAACTGTTTTTT
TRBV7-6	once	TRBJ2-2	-	CASSLGGTTTNTGELFF	TGTGCCAGCAGCTTAGGAGGGACAACGACGAACACCGGGGAGCTGTTTTTT
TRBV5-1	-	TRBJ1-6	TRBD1	CASSWDRDRANSPLHF	TGCGCCAGCAGCTGGGACCGGGACAGGGCTAATTCACCCCTCCACTTT
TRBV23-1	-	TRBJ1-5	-	CASSQYSGQNNQPQHF	TGCGCCAGCAGTCAATACTCAGGACAGAACAATCAGCCCCAGCATTTT
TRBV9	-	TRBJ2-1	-	CASSPDRNEQFF	TGTGCCAGCAGCCCAGATCGCAATGAGCAGTTCTTC
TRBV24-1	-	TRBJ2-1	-	CATSDPVAQTYNEQFF	TGTGCCACCAGTGATCCTGTTGCGCAGACATACAATGAGCAGTTCTTC
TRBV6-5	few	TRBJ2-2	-	CASTRGGTGELFF	TGTGCCAGCACAAGGGGAGGAACCGGGGAGCTGTTTTTT
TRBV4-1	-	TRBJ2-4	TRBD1	CASSQDGNRGNIQYF	TGCGCCAGCAGCCAAGATGGGAACAGGGGGAACATTCAGTACTTC
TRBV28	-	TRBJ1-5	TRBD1	CASRETGENQPQHF	TGTGCCAGCAGAGAGACAGGGGAGAATCAGCCCCAGCATTTT
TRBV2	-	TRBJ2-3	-	CASSDELGQYF	TGTGCCAGCAGTGATGAGCTAGGGCAGTATTTT
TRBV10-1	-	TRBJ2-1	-	CASSDSQGWSNEQFF	TGCGCCAGCAGTGACTCGCAGGGTTGGTCCAATGAGCAGTTCTTC
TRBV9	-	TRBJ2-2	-	CASSGTSHTGELFF	TGTGCCAGCAGCGGAACTAGCCACACCGGGGAGCTGTTTTTT
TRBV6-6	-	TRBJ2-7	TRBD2	CASIPGTSGYYEQYF	TGTGCCAGCATTCCCGGGACTAGCGGATATTACGAGCAGTACTTC
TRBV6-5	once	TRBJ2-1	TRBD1	CASSSSGTGTYNEQFF	TGTGCCAGCAGTTCTTCCGGGACAGGGACCTACAATGAGCAGTTCTTC
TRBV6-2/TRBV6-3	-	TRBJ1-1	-	CASSNRYANTEAFF	TGTGCCAGCAGCAACAGGTATGCGAACACTGAAGCTTTCTTT
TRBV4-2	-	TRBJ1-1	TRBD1	CASSQKTGRATEAFF	TGTGCCAGCAGCCAAAAGACAGGGCGTGCCACTGAAGCTTTCTTT
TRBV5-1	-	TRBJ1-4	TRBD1	CASSPGTGGNEKLFF	TGCGCCAGCAGCCCAGGGACAGGGGGTAATGAAAAACTGTTTTTT
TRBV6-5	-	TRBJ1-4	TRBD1	CATVDRGNEKLFF	TGTGCCACCGTGGACAGGGGGAATGAAAAACTGTTTTTT
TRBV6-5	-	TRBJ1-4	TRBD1	CASSYWGQGLEKLFF	TGTGCCAGCAGTTATTGGGGACAGGGGCTTGAAAAACTGTTTTTT
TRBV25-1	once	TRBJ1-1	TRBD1	CASSAVGQGGDTEAFF	TGTGCCAGCAGTGCAGTGGGACAGGGCGGAGACACTGAAGCTTTCTTT
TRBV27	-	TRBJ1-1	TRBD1	CASSLDRGSGTLNTEAFF	TGTGCCAGCAGCCTTGACAGGGGGTCAGGGACGCTGAACACTGAAGCTTTCTTT
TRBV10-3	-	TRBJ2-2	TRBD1	CAILTQGVTGELFF	TGTGCCATCCTCACCCAGGGGGTTACCGGGGAGCTGTTTTTT
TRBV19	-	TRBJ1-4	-	CASSPGQSTNEKLFF	TGTGCCAGTAGTCCTGGACAGTCAACTAATGAAAAACTGTTTTTT
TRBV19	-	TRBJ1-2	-	CATDSYKQGFHGYTF	TGTGCCACGGACTCCTATAAACAGGGTTTTCATGGCTACACCTTC
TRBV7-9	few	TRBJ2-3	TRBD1	CASSDGQGLDTQYF	TGTGCCAGCAGCGACGGACAGGGGTTGGATACGCAGTATTTT
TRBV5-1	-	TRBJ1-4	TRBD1	CASSLGRGEKLFF	TGCGCCAGCAGCTTGGGCAGGGGGGAAAAACTGTTTTTT
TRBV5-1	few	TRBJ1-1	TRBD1	CASSYGTATMNTEAFF	TGCGCCAGCAGCTACGGGACAGCTACCATGAACACTGAAGCTTTCTTT
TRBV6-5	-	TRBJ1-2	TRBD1	CATRGPRDSYGYTF	TGTGCCACCCGAGGTCCGAGGGACAGCTATGGCTACACCTTC
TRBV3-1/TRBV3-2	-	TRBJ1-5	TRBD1	CASSQDIGGGQPQHF	TGTGCCAGCAGCCAAGATATAGGGGGCGGTCAGCCCCAGCATTTT
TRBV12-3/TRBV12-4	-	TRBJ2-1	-	CASSAYFEQFF	TGTGCCAGCAGTGCATACTTCGAGCAGTTCTTC
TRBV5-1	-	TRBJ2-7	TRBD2	CASSLGERTSGRNF	TGCGCCAGCAGCCTCGGAGAGAGGACTAGCGGGAGAAATTTC
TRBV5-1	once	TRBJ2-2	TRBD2	CASSLPPTSGANTGELFF	TGCGCCAGCAGCTTGCCCCCAACTAGCGGGGCGAACACCGGGGAGCTGTTTTTT
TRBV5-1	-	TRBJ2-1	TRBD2	CASSSGLATYNEQFF	TGCGCCAGCAGCTCGGGACTAGCGACCTACAATGAGCAGTTCTTC
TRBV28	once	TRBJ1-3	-	CASRAGGENTIYF	TGTGCCAGCAGAGCGGGCGGAGAAAACACCATATATTTT
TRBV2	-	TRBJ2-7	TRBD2	CASRGLAGGEQYF	TGTGCCAGCAGGGGACTAGCGGGAGGCGAGCAGTACTTC
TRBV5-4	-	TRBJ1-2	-	CASSRGGETYGYTF	TGTGCCAGCAGCCGTGGGGGGGAGACCTATGGCTACACCTTC
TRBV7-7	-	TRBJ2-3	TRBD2	CASSLGLAGASDTQYF	TGTGCTAGCAGCCTGGGACTAGCGGGAGCGTCAGATACGCAGTATTTT